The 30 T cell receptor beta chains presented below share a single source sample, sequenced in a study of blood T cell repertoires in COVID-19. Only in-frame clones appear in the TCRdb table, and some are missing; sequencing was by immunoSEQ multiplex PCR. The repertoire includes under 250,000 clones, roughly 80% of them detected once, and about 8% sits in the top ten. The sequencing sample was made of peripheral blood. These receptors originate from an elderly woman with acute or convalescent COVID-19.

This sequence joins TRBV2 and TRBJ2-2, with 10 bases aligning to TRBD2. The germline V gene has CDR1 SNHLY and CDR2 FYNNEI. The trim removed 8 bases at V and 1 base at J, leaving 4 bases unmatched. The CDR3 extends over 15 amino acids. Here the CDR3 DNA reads TGTGCCAGCTACGCTAGCGGGAGGAACACCGGGGAGCTGTTTTTT. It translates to CASYASGRNTGELFF.

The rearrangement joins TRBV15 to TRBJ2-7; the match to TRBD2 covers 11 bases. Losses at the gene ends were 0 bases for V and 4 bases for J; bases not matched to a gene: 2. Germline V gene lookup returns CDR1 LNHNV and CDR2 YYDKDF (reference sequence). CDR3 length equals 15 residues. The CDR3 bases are TGTGCCACCAGCAGAGATAGCGGGAGGGGATACGAGCAGTACTTC. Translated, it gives CATSRDSGRGYEQYF.

For the CDR3, the DNA is TGTGCCTGGAGTGTAGAGCCCTCTGGGGCCAACGTCCTGACTTTC. Residues: CAWSVEPSGANVLTF. V and J are TRBV30 and TRBJ2-6; D unclear. The CDR3 loop spans 15 amino acids. Trimming stripped 0 bases from V and 0 bases from J, with 6 bases between. CDR1 is GTSNPN, CDR2 SVGIG, per germline (reference sequence).

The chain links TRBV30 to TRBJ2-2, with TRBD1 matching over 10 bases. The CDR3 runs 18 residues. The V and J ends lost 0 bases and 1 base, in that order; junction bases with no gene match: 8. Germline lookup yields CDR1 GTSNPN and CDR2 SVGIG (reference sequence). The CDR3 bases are TGTGCCTGGAGTGTTAAAGAGGGACAGGGGCTGAACACCGGGGAGCTGTTTTTT. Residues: CAWSVKEGQGLNTGELFF.

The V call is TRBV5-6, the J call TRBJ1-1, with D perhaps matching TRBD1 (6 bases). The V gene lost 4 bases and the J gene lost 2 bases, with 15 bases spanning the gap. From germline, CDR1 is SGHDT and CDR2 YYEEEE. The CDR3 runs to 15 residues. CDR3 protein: CASSPRGAANTEAFF. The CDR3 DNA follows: TGTGCCAGCAGCCCACGGGGGGCAGCAAACACTGAAGCTTTCTTT.

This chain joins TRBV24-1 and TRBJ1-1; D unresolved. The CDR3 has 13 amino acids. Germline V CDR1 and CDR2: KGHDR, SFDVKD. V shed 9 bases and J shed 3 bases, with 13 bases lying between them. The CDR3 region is CATAAGSYTEAFF. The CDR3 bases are TGTGCCACCGCGGCGGGATCTTACACTGAAGCTTTCTTT.

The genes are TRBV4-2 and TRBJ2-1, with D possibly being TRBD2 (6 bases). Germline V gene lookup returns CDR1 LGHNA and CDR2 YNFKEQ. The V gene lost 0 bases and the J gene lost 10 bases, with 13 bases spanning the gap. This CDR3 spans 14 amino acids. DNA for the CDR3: TGTGCCAGCAGCCAAGACCGGGAGAGGGAGGAGCAGTTCTTC. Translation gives CASSQDREREEQFF.

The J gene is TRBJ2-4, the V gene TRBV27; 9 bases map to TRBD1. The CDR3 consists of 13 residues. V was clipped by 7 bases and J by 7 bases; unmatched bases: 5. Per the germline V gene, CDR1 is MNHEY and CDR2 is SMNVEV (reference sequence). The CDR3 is CASTLTGGNIQYF. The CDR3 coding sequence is TGTGCCAGCACCCTGACAGGGGGGAACATTCAGTACTTC.

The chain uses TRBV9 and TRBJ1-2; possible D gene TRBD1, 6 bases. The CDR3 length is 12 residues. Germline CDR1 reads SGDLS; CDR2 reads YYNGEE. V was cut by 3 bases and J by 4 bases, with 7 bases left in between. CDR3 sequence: CASSADSYGYTF. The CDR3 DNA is TGTGCCAGCAGCGCGGACAGCTATGGCTACACCTTC. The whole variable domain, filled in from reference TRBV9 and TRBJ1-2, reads DSGVTQTPKHLITATGQRVTLRCSPRSGDLSVYWYQQSLDQGLQFLIQYYNGEERAKGNILERFSAQQFPDLHSELNLSSLELGDSALYFCASSADSYGYTFGSGTRLTVV.

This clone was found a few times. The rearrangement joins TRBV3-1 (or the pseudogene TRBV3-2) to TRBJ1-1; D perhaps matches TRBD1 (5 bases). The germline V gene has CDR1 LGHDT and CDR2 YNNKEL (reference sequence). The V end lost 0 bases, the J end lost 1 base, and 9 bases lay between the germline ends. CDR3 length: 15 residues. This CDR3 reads CASSQDGGSNTEAFF. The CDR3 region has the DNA TGTGCCAGCAGCCAAGATGGGGGGTCGAACACTGAAGCTTTCTTT.

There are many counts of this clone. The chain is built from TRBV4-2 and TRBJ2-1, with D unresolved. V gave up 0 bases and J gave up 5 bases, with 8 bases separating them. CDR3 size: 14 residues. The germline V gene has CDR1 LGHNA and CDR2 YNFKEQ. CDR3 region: CASSQELYNNEQFF. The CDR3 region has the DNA TGTGCCAGCAGCCAAGAATTATATAACAATGAGCAGTTCTTC.

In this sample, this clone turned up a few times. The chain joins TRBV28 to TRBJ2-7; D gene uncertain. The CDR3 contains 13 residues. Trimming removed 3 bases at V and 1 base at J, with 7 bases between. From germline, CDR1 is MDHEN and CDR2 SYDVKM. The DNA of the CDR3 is TGTGCCAGCAGTTTGACGGGTTCCTACGAGCAGTACTTC. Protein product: CASSLTGSYEQYF.

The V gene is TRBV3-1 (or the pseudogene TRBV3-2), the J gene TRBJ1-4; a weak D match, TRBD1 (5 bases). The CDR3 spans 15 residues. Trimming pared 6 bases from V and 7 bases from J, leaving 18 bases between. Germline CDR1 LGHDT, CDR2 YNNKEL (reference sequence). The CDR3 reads CASRQRGSGGEKLFF. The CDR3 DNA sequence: TGTGCCAGCAGGCAGCGGGGGTCCGGGGGTGAAAAACTGTTTTTT.

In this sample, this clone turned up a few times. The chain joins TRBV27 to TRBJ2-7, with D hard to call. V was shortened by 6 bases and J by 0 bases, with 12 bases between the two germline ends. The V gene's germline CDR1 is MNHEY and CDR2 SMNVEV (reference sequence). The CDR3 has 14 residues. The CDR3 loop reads CASSPVVSSYEQYF. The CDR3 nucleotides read TGTGCCAGCAGCCCGGTTGTCTCCTCCTACGAGCAGTACTTC.

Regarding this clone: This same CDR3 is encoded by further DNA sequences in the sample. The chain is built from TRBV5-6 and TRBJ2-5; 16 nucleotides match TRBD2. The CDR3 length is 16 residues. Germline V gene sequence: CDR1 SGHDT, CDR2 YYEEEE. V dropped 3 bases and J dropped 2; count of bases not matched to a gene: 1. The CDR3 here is CASSWGLAGGQETQYF. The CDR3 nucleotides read TGTGCCAGCAGCTGGGGACTAGCGGGGGGGCAAGAGACCCAGTACTTC.

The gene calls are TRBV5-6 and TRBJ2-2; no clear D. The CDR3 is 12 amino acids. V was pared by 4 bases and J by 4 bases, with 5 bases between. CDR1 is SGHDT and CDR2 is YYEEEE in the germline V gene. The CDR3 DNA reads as TGTGCCAGCAGCCGCAGCACCGGGGAGCTGTTTTTT. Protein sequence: CASSRSTGELFF.

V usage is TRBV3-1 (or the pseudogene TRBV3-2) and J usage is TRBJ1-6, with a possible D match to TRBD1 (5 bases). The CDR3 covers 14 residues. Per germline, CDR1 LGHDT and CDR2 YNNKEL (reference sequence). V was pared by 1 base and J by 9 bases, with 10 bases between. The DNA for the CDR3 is TGTGCCAGCAGCCAAGGGGGGGTAACTTCACCCCTCCACTTT. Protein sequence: CASSQGGVTSPLHF.

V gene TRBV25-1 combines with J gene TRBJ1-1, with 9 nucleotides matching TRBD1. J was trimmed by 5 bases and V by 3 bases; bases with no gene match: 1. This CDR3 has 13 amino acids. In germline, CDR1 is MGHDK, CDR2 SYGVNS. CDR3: CASSETGGTEAFF. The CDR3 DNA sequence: TGTGCCAGCAGTGAGACAGGGGGGACTGAAGCTTTCTTT.

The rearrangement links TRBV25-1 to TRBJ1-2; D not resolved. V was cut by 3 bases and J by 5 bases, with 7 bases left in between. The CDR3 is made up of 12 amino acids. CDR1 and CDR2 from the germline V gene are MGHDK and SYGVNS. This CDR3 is CASSDPLYGYTF. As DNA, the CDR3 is TGTGCCAGCAGTGACCCTTTGTATGGCTACACCTTC.

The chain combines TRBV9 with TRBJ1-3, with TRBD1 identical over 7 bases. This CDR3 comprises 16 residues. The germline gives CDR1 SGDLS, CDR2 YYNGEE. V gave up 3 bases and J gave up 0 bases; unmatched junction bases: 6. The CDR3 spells CASSAPGGPSGNTIYF. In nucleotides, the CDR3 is TGTGCCAGCAGCGCTCCAGGGGGTCCCTCTGGAAACACCATATATTTT.

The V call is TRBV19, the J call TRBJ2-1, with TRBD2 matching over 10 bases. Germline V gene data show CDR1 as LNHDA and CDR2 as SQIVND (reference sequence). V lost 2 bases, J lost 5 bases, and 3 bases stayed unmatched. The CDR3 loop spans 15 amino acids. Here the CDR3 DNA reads TGTGCCAGTAGTATAAGCGGGGGGGCGGACAATGAGCAGTTCTTC. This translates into CASSISGGADNEQFF.

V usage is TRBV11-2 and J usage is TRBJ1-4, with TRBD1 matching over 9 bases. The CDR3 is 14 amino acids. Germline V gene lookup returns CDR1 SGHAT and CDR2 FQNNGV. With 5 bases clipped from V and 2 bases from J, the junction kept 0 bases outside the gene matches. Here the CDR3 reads CASSDRGTNEKLFF. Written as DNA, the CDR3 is TGTGCCAGCAGCGACAGGGGGACTAATGAAAAACTGTTTTTT.

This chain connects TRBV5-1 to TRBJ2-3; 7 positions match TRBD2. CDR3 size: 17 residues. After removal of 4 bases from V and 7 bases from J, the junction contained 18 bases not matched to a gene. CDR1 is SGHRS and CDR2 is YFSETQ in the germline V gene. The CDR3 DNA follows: TGCGCCAGCAGCATTACCCCGGGAGGCCCCCCGGGTTATACGCAGTATTTT. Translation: CASSITPGGPPGYTQYF.

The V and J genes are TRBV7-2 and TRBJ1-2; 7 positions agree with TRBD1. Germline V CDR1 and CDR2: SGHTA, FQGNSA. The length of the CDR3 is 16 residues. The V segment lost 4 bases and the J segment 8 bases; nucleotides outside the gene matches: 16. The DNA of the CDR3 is TGTGCCAGCAGCTCGACGACAGGGTTCCCAACGGGGGGCTACACCTTC. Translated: CASSSTTGFPTGGYTF.

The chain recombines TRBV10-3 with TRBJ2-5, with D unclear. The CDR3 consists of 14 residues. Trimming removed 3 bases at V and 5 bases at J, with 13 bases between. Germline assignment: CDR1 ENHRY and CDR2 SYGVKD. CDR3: CAISEFKSIETQYF. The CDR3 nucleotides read TGTGCCATCAGTGAATTTAAGAGCATTGAGACCCAGTACTTC.

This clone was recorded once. The CDR3 reads CASSIAPGNNNEQFF. The CDR3 region has the DNA TGTGCCAGTAGTATAGCCCCAGGGAACAACAATGAGCAGTTCTTC. The chain joins TRBV19 to TRBJ2-1; perhaps TRBD1 as D (5 bases). Between the trimmed V and J ends, which lost 1 base and 5 bases, there was a span of 12 bases. This CDR3 is built from 15 residues. Germline V gene data show CDR1 as LNHDA and CDR2 as SQIVND (reference sequence).

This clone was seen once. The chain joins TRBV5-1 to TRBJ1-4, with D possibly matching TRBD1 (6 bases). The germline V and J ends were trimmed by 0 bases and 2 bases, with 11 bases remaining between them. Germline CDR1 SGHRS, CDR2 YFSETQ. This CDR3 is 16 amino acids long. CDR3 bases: TGCGCCAGCAGCTTGGGCCCACAGGGCACTAATGAAAAACTGTTTTTT. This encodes CASSLGPQGTNEKLFF.

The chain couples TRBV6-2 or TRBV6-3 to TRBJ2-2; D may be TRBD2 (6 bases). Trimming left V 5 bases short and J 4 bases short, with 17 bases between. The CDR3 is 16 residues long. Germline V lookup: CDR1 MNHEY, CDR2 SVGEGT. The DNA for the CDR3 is TGTGCCAGCAGTACCGGGAGCCCAAGGGTCACCGGGGAGCTGTTTTTT. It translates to CASSTGSPRVTGELFF.

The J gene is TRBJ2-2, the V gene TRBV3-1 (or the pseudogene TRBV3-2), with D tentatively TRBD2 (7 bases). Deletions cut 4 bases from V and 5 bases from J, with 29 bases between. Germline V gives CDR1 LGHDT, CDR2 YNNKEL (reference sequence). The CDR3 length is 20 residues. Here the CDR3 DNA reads TGTGCCAGCAGCCCACTGAGGGGCGGGGGCCTCTTCCCCCCTACCGGGGAGCTGTTTTTT. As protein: CASSPLRGGGLFPPTGELFF.

This CDR3 is CASSSAHSQPQHF. For the CDR3, the DNA is TGTGCCAGCAGTTCGGCCCACAGTCAGCCCCAGCATTTT. The chain is built from TRBV12-3 or TRBV12-4 and TRBJ1-5; D remains ambiguous. The CDR3 is 13 amino acids. Trimming removed 4 bases at V and 6 bases at J, with 10 bases between.